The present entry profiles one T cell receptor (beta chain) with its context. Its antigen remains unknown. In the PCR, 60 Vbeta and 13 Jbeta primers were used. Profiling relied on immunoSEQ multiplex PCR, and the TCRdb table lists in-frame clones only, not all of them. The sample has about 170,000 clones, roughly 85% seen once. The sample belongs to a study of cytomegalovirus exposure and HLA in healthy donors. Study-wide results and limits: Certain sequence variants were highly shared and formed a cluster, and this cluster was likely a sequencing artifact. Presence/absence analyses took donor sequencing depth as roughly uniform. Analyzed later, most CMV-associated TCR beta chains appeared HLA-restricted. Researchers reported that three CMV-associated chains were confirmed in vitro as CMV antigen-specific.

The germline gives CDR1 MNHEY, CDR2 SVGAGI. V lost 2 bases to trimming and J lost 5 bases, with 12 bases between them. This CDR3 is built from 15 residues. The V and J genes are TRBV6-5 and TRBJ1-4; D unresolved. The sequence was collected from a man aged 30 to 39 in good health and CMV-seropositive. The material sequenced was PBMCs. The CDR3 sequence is CASSYRVQFNEKLFF. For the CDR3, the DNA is TGTGCCAGCAGTTACCGGGTCCAGTTCAATGAAAAACTGTTTTTT.